This T cell receptor (beta chain) was found in a study of cytomegalovirus exposure and HLA in healthy donors. Regarding the study as a whole: Looking again later, the authors saw that most CMV-associated TCR beta chains seemed HLA-restricted. Later analysis showed TCR association rates varying by HLA locus, highest for DRB1 and lowest for HLA-C. Several V segments, TRBV6-2 and TRBV6-3 among them, could not be told apart and were dropped.

PCR involved 60 Vbeta and 13 Jbeta primers. Data came from immunoSEQ multiplex PCR; TCRdb stores just in-frame clones and leaves some out. The sample includes around 140,000 clones, approximately 73% of them seen just once. Concerning this clone itself: Antigen: not known.

V was cut by 2 bases and J by 0 bases, with 8 bases left in between. In germline, CDR1 is SGHVS, CDR2 FQNEAQ. The CDR3 extends over 15 amino acids. Sequencing used PBMCs. This receptor was obtained from a woman aged 18-30 years in good health and CMV-seronegative. This chain uses TRBV7-8 with TRBJ1-5; D unclear. The CDR3 spells CASSLTVISNQPQHF. The CDR3 DNA reads TGTGCCAGCAGCTTAACGGTGATTAGCAATCAGCCCCAGCATTTT. The whole variable domain, remainder taken from reference TRBV7-8 and TRBJ1-5, is GAGVSQSPRYKVAKRGQDVALRCDPISGHVSLFWYQQALGQGPEFLTYFQNEAQLDKSGLPSDRFFAERPEGSVSTLKIQRTQQEDSAVYLCASSLTVISNQPQHFGDGTRLSIL.